What follows is one TCR beta chain and its context. Its antigen is unknown. Trimming stripped 0 bases from V and 2 bases from J, with 12 bases between. The germline gives CDR1 DFQATT, CDR2 SNEGSKA (reference sequence). This CDR3 has 15 residues. This sample's treatment: approximately 10-day PBMC culture with coronavirus spike peptide pools or control peptides (ViraFEST assay). This entry belongs to a study of vaccination and CD4 T cells after COVID-19. Study-wide background: With 10 or so mild cases and one severe, convalescent patients were SARS-CoV-2 positive by nasal swab PCR. Median time from COVID diagnosis to post-COVID sampling was over 85 days (35 to 161).

The Oncomine TCR Beta short-read assay was applied to DNA of cultured CD4+ T cells. TCRdb recomputed calls from the PCR reads with MiXCR, one row per CDR3 protein. The data contain 13,000 to 15,000 distinct CDR3 sequences, approximately 58% of them singletons. The sequence was obtained from a human donor who had recovered from COVID-19. The sample was CD4+ T cells from blood, cultured in vitro. The rearrangement links TRBV20-1 to TRBJ2-3; D might be TRBD1 (6 bases). This CDR3 is CSARDAGTPTDTQYF. CDR3 bases: TGCAGTGCTAGAGACGCCGGGACACCCACAGATACGCAGTATTTT.